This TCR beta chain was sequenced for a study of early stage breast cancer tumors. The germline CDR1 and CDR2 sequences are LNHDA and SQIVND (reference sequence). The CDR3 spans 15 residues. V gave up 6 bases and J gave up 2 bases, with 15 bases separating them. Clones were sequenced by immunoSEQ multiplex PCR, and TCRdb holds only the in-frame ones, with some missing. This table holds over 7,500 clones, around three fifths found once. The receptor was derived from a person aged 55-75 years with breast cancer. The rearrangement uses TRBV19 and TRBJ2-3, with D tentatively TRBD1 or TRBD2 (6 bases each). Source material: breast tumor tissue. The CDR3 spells CASRSTGRFTDTQYF. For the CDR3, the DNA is TGTGCCAGTAGAAGCACAGGGAGGTTCACAGATACGCAGTATTTT.